One and the same sample provided the 13 T cell receptor beta chains below, sequenced in a study of CD8+ T cells in alopecia areata. As the sequencing template, cDNA was produced by extracting RNA and reverse transcribing it. Sequencing used immunoSEQ multiplex PCR; TCRdb keeps in-frame clones, though not all of them. The top ten clones hold 4.5% to 5.5% of a sample with 120,000 or so clones, about 57% of them seen once. This specimen consisted of CD4+ T cells sorted from blood, obtained at week 0. The source of these receptors is a human donor with alopecia areata.

CDR3 bases: TGTGCCAGCAGCTCCCACAGGGGTCGGGGAGAGACCCAGTACTTC. Residues: CASSSHRGRGETQYF. This chain links TRBV7-6 with TRBJ2-5; TRBD1 aligns across 7 bases. Per germline, CDR1 SGHVS and CDR2 FNYEAQ. This CDR3 is 15 amino acids long. Trimming took 4 bases from V and 4 from J; bases not matched to a gene: 9.

In its sample, this clone was seen once. The chain combines TRBV9 with TRBJ2-5; TRBD2 aligns across 7 bases. CDR1 and CDR2 (germline): SGDLS, YYNGEE. Unmatched junction bases numbered 13, after V lost 4 bases and J lost 1 base. There are 17 residues in the CDR3. The CDR3 loop reads CASSSQRGRTSQETQYF. The CDR3 DNA reads as TGTGCCAGCAGCTCACAGAGGGGACGGACTAGCCAAGAGACCCAGTACTTC. Full variable domain (outside the CDR3, taken from reference TRBV9 and TRBJ2-5): DSGVTQTPKHLITATGQRVTLRCSPRSGDLSVYWYQQSLDQGLQFLIQYYNGEERAKGNILERFSAQQFPDLHSELNLSSLELGDSALYFCASSSQRGRTSQETQYFGPGTRLLVL.

This clone was seen just once. This chain uses TRBV9 with TRBJ1-2, with D maybe TRBD1 (5 bases). Looked up from germline, CDR1 is SGDLS and CDR2 is YYNGEE. Trimming left V 5 bases short and J 4 bases short, with 12 bases between. CDR3 size: 13 residues. CDR3 in amino acids: CASRRGTAYGYTF. The CDR3 DNA is TGTGCCAGCAGAAGAGGGACGGCCTATGGCTACACCTTC.

The chain carries TRBV2 and TRBJ1-1; D remains ambiguous. The CDR3 loop spans 13 amino acids. The germline gives CDR1 SNHLY, CDR2 FYNNEI. Trimming cost V 6 bases and J 1 base, with 9 bases left between them. In DNA form, the CDR3 reads TGTGCCAGCAGCGTTGACGGGAACACTGAAGCTTTCTTT. Translating gives CASSVDGNTEAFF.

The V call is TRBV4-1, the J call TRBJ2-7, with D possibly TRBD1 on 5 matching bases. The CDR3 contains 16 residues. The germline V and J ends were trimmed by 4 bases and 2 bases, with 18 bases remaining between them. CDR1 is MGHRA and CDR2 is YSYEKL in the germline V gene. The CDR3 DNA reads as TGCGCCAGCAGCCCGAATATAGGACAAGCAGCCTACGAGCAGTACTTC. Translation gives CASSPNIGQAAYEQYF.

V gene TRBV12-5 combines with J gene TRBJ2-3, with TRBD1 matching over 9 bases. The V and J ends lost 5 bases and 6 bases, in that order; junction bases with no gene match: 9. The CDR3 runs to 15 residues. CDR1 and CDR2 from the germline V gene are LGHNT and FRNRAP. The CDR3: CASGLGGQGADTQYF. DNA of the CDR3: TGTGCTAGTGGTCTCGGGGGACAGGGAGCGGATACGCAGTATTTT.

A single count supports this clone. CDR3 sequence: CASSFDRRDEQYF. CDR3 nucleotides: TGTGCCAGCAGCTTCGACAGGCGCGACGAGCAGTACTTC. The V and J genes are TRBV5-4 and TRBJ2-7, with a weak D call TRBD1 (6 bases). CDR1 and CDR2 from the germline V gene are SGHNT and YYREEE (reference sequence). CDR3 length: 13 amino acids. Trimming took off 2 bases at V and 5 bases at J, with 11 bases between the two ends.

J is TRBJ2-5 and V is TRBV10-3; D might be TRBD1 or TRBD2, each matching 5 bases. The V gene lost 3 bases and the J gene lost 4 bases, with 15 bases spanning the gap. This CDR3 region has 15 residues. Germline CDR1 ENHRY, CDR2 SYGVKD. The CDR3 reads CAISDLLRGRETQYF. The CDR3 bases are TGTGCCATCAGTGACCTACTTCGGGGCAGAGAGACCCAGTACTTC.

The rearrangement links TRBV9 to TRBJ2-1, with D unclear. Germline V gene data show CDR1 as SGDLS and CDR2 as YYNGEE. The V and J ends lost 4 bases and 10 bases respectively, with 15 bases between them. This CDR3 spans 13 amino acids. CDR3 sequence reads: CASSPRLGWEQFF. As DNA, the CDR3 is TGTGCCAGCAGCCCACGACTTGGCTGGGAGCAGTTCTTC.

The chain employs TRBV4-1 and TRBJ2-2, with D perhaps TRBD1 or TRBD2 (6 bases each). The germline gives CDR1 MGHRA, CDR2 YSYEKL. V lost 0 bases to trimming and J lost 2 bases, with 19 bases between them. This CDR3 has 19 amino acids. The CDR3 region is CASSQDGRGRGGNTGELFF. The CDR3, as DNA: TGCGCCAGCAGCCAAGATGGACGGGGGAGAGGGGGAAACACCGGGGAGCTGTTTTTT.

The table lists this clone with a count of one. The CDR3 loop is CASSTTGAQETQYF. CDR3 DNA sequence: TGTGCCAGCTCCACGACAGGGGCCCAAGAGACCCAGTACTTC. The chain links TRBV18 to TRBJ2-5; TRBD1 matches at 8 bases. V dropped 6 bases and J dropped 1; count of bases not matched to a gene: 4. CDR1 is KGHSH, CDR2 LQKENI, per germline. The CDR3 has 14 residues.

The chain combines TRBV5-1 with TRBJ1-2; D may be TRBD1 (5 bases). The germline CDR1 and CDR2 sequences are SGHRS and YFSETQ. The CDR3 loop spans 12 amino acids. Trimming took off 0 bases at V and 8 bases at J, with 8 bases between the two ends. CDR3 in DNA: TGCGCCAGCAGCTTGGTCCAGGGCGGCTACACCTTC. This codes for CASSLVQGGYTF.

In its sample, this clone was seen a few times. The V gene is TRBV29-1, the J gene TRBJ2-7, with D uncertain. Germline-derived CDR1 and CDR2 are SQVTM and ANQGSEA. Trimming took 3 bases from V and 0 from J, leaving 12 bases between them. The CDR3 length is 14 residues. CDR3 nucleotides: TGCAGCGTTGATCTAGGGCGGAGCTCCTACGAGCAGTACTTC. Encoded protein: CSVDLGRSSYEQYF.